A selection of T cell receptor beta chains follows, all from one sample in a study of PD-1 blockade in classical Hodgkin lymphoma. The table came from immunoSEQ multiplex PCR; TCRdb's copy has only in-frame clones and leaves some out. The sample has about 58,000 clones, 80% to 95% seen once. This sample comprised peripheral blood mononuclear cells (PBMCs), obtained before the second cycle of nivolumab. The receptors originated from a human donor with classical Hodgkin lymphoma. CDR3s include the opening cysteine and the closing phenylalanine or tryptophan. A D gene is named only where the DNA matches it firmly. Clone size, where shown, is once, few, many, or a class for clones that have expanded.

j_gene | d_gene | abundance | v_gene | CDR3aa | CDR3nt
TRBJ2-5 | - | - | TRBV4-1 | CASKGQADQYF | TGCGCCAGCAAAGGGCAGGCCGACCAGTACTTC
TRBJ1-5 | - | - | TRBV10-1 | CASPTTWYSNQPQHF | TGCGCCAGCCCTACTACATGGTATAGCAATCAGCCCCAGCATTTT
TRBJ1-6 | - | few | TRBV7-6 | CASSPPGGSLPLHF | TGTGCCAGCAGCCCACCCGGGGGGAGTTTACCCCTCCACTTT
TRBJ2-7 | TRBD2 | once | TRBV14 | CASSQDRLAGAYEQYF | TGTGCCAGCAGCCAAGATCGCCTAGCGGGAGCCTACGAGCAGTACTTC
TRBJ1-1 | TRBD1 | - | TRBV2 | CASEPLRQGHTEAFF | TGTGCCAGCGAACCCCTAAGACAGGGCCACACTGAAGCTTTCTTT
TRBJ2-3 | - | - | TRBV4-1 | CASSPSGAGNTDTQYF | TGCGCCAGCAGCCCCAGTGGGGCGGGGAACACAGATACGCAGTATTTT
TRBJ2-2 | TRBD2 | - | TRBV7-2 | CASSLWAGGNTGELFF | TGTGCCAGCAGCTTATGGGCGGGAGGGAACACCGGGGAGCTGTTTTTT
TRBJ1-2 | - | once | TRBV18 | CASSAINGGPGGYTF | TGTGCCAGCTCAGCCATCAATGGAGGGCCCGGGGGCTACACCTTC
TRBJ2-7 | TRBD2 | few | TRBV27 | CASSSGTSGYEQYF | TGTGCCAGCAGTTCCGGGACTAGCGGGTACGAGCAGTACTTC
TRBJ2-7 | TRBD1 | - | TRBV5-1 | CASSTSPTGPTYEQYF | TGCGCCAGCAGCACCAGTCCGACAGGGCCCACCTACGAGCAGTACTTC
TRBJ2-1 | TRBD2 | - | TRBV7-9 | CASSYSGDSSYYEQFF | TGTGCCAGCAGCTATAGCGGGGACTCCTCCTACTATGAGCAGTTCTTC
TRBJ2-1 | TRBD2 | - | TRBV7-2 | CASSSTSGNNNEQFF | TGTGCCAGCAGCTCCACTAGCGGGAACAACAATGAGCAGTTCTTC
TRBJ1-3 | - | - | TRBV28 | CASSLPRHFSGNTIYF | TGTGCCAGCAGTTTACCAAGGCACTTCTCTGGAAACACCATATATTTT
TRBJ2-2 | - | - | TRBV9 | CASSAEGELFF | TGTGCCAGCAGCGCCGAGGGGGAGCTGTTTTTT
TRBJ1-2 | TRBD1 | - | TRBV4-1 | CASSQDDRANYGYTF | TGCGCCAGCAGCCAAGACGACAGGGCAAACTATGGCTACACCTTC
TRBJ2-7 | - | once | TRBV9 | CASSVTAGANYEQYF | TGTGCCAGCAGCGTAACCGCGGGGGCGAACTACGAGCAGTACTTC
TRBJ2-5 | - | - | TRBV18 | CASSPRELRTGQETQYF | TGTGCCAGCTCACCACGGGAGCTGAGGACCGGCCAAGAGACCCAGTACTTC
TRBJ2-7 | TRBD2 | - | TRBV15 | CATSRDPAGGTNYEQYF | TGTGCCACCAGCAGAGATCCTGCGGGAGGCACTAACTACGAGCAGTACTTC
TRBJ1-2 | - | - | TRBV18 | CASSPGDGSYGYTF | TGTGCCAGCTCACCAGGGGATGGGTCCTATGGCTACACCTTC
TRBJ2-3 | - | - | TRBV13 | CASSSAGADTQYF | TGTGCCAGCAGCTCTGCTGGGGCAGATACGCAGTATTTT
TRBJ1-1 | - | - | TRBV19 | CASSMMAARAEAFF | TGTGCCAGTAGTATGATGGCAGCGAGGGCTGAAGCTTTCTTT
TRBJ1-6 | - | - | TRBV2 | CASSEEGKANSPLHF | TGTGCCAGCAGTGAGGAAGGAAAGGCCAATTCACCCCTCCACTTT
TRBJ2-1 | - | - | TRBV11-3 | CASSSRQSGSYNEQFF | TGTGCCAGCAGCTCCAGACAGAGCGGTTCCTACAATGAGCAGTTCTTC
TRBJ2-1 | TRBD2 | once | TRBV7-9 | CAGQAGESYNEQFF | TGTGCCGGCCAAGCGGGAGAGTCCTACAATGAGCAGTTCTTC
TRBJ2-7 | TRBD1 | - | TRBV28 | CASSFIPGTGLREQYF | TGTGCCAGCAGCTTCATTCCCGGGACAGGGTTGAGGGAGCAGTACTTC
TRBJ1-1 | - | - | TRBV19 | CASSTAGKAFF | TGTGCCAGTAGTACGGCAGGGAAAGCTTTCTTT
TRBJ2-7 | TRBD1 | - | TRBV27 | CASSLSRDSLLEQYF | TGTGCCAGCAGTTTATCCCGGGACAGCCTACTCGAGCAGTACTTC
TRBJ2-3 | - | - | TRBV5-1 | CASSSAPPGDTQYF | TGCGCCAGCAGCTCGGCCCCCCCGGGAGATACGCAGTATTTT
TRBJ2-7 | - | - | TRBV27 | CASSWGQTFYEQYF | TGTGCCAGCAGTTGGGGACAAACCTTCTACGAGCAGTACTTC
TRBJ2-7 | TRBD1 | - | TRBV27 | CASSLFTGDNPYF | TGTGCCAGCAGTCTCTTTACAGGGGATAATCCGTACTTC
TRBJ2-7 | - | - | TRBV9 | CASSVGQYYEQYF | TGTGCCAGCAGCGTCGGACAGTACTACGAGCAGTACTTC
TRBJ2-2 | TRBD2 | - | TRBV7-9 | CASSFSGLAGASGELFF | TGTGCCAGCAGCTTCAGCGGACTAGCGGGAGCTTCCGGGGAGCTGTTTTTT
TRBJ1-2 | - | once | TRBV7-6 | CASSNTARKTYGYTF | TGTGCCAGCAGCAACACCGCTCGAAAGACCTATGGCTACACCTTC
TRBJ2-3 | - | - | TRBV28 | CASTRVSPGAQYF | TGTGCCAGCACTCGGGTCTCTCCAGGTGCGCAGTATTTT
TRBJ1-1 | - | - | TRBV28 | CASSLSEGSEAFF | TGTGCCAGCAGTTTATCAGAGGGGTCCGAAGCTTTCTTT
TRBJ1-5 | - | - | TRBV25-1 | CASGGGNQPQHF | TGTGCCAGCGGGGGGGGCAATCAGCCCCAGCATTTT
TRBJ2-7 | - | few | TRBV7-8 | CASSPWSGEQYF | TGTGCCAGCAGCCCCTGGTCAGGCGAGCAGTACTTC
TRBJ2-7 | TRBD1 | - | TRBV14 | CASKQGATGEQYF | TGTGCCAGCAAACAGGGGGCGACCGGGGAGCAGTACTTC
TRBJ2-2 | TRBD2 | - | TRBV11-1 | CASSPPSGGALGELFF | TGTGCCAGCAGCCCTCCTAGCGGGGGGGCTCTCGGGGAGCTGTTTTTT
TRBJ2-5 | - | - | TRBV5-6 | CASSLSRFGTETQYF | TGTGCCAGCAGCTTGTCAAGGTTTGGTACAGAGACCCAGTACTTC
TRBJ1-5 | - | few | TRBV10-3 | CAISPEYTQPQHF | TGTGCCATCAGTCCCGAGTACACACAGCCCCAGCATTTT
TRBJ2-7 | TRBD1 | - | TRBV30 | CAFDRGLSHEQYF | TGTGCCTTCGACAGGGGGCTCAGCCACGAGCAGTACTTC
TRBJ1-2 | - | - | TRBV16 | CASSQGGGSPGYTF | TGTGCCAGCAGCCAAGGCGGGGGCTCCCCGGGCTACACCTTC
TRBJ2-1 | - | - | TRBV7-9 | CASSSLQGAGYNEQFF | TGTGCCAGCAGCTCCCTACAGGGCGCCGGCTACAATGAGCAGTTCTTC
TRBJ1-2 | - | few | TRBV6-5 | CASSRPGVPNYGYTF | TGTGCCAGCAGCCGTCCGGGCGTCCCTAACTATGGCTACACCTTC
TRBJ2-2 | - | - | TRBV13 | CASSLRRQYEGGELFF | TGTGCCAGCAGCTTAAGGCGACAGTACGAGGGCGGGGAGCTGTTTTTT
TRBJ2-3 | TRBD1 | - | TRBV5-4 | CASSPKTGEGTDTQYF | TGTGCCAGCAGCCCGAAGACAGGGGAAGGCACAGATACGCAGTATTTT
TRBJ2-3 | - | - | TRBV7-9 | CASSLGAGGTDTQYF | TGTGCCAGCAGCTTAGGGGCAGGGGGCACAGATACGCAGTATTTT
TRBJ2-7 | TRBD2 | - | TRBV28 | CASSFRLLAGPYEQYF | TGTGCCAGCAGTTTTCGTCTTCTAGCGGGACCCTACGAGCAGTACTTC
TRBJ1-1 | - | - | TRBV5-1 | CASSLAGWRRLEAFF | TGCGCCAGCAGCTTGGCAGGCTGGCGGAGGCTTGAAGCTTTCTTT
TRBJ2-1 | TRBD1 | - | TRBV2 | CATQTGAYNEQFF | TGTGCCACACAGACAGGGGCCTACAATGAGCAGTTCTTC
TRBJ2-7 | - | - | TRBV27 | CASSLTAGTVLYEQYF | TGTGCCAGCAGTTTAACCGCCGGGACGGTCCTTTACGAGCAGTACTTC